This T cell receptor beta chain was captured in a study of human T cells and chemical hapten exposure. Findings of the study overall: The count of PT1 expanded TCRs correlated positively with patch test score. Compared to controls, expanded TCRs made significantly more large clusters of similar CDR3s. Alopecia affected the donors, so their immune response may differ from healthy people's.

Germline assignment: CDR1 MNHEY and CDR2 SVGEGT. The CDR3 covers 16 residues. With 5 bases clipped from V and 4 bases from J, the junction kept 10 bases outside the gene matches. A single record per CDR3 protein comes from TCRdb applying MiXCR to the RACE reads. The sample contains approximately 32,000 distinct CDR3 sequences, approximately 6% of which appear only once. Noted time point: patch test 3, about 24 weeks after DPC sensitization. Treatment given: therapeutic diphenylcyclopropenone sensitization with weekly scalp DPC. The starting material, unfractionated whole blood, was used for total RNA extraction. This clonotype was seen repeatedly, ten times or more. Its cognate antigen is unknown.

This sequence joins TRBV6-2 or TRBV6-3 and TRBJ2-3; 9 bases line up with TRBD1. This clonotype originated in a man aged 25-45 years with alopecia areata. Some clones in this sample may be carry-over from other donors' samples. Source: whole blood, taken in connection with sensitization to the hapten diphenylcyclopropenone (DPC). In DNA form, the CDR3 reads TGTGCCAGCAGTCCCGGGGGACAGGGAGTTGCAGATACGCAGTATTTT. Translated: CASSPGGQGVADTQYF.